The present T cell receptor (beta chain) was sequenced within a study of T-cell memory formation after mild COVID-19. TCRdb recomputed calls from the 5' RACE reads with MiXCR, one row per CDR3 protein. The sample yields 55,000 to 75,000 distinct CDR3 sequences, roughly 26% seen once. The sample taken for sequencing was PBMCs or a T cell subset sorted from them (not recorded which). This sequence was found in a man aged 18 to 29 who had mild COVID-19 (a few samples of this study predate the infection). Cell type and time point are not known.

The CDR3 loop is CASRPAAQETQYF. The CDR3 DNA sequence: TGTGCCAGCAGACCGGCAGCGCAAGAGACCCAGTACTTC. V is TRBV12-3 or TRBV12-4 and J is TRBJ2-5; D is unclear. Trimming removed 6 bases from V and 2 bases from J, with 10 bases in between. This CDR3 has 13 amino acids.